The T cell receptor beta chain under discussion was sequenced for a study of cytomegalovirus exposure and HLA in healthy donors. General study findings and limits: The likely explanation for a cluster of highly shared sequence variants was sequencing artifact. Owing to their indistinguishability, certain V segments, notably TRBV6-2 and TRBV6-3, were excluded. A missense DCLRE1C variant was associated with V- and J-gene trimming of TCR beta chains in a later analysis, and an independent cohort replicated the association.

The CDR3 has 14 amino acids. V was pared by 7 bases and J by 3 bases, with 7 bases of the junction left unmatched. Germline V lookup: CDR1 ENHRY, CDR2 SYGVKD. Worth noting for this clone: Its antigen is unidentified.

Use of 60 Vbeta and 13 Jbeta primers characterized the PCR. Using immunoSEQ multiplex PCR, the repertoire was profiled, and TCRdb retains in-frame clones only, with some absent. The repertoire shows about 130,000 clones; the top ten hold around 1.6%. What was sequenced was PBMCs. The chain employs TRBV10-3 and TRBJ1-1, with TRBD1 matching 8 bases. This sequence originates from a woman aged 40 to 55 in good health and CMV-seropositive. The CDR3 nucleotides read TGTGCCATCACCATCGACAGGGGATACACTGAAGCTTTCTTT. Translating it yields CAITIDRGYTEAFF.